These T cell receptor beta chains were read from a single sample in a study of blood T cells in healthy people across ages. From the 5' RACE reads, TCRdb called clonotypes with MiXCR, one entry per CDR3 protein. Altogether 250,000 to 300,000 distinct CDR3 sequences are present, roughly 26% being singletons, with the ten largest covering approximately 30%. The specimen sequenced was blood. The receptor set was obtained from a woman in her 70s in good health. CDR3s include the opening cysteine and the closing phenylalanine or tryptophan. D genes are given only for firm matches. Only some rows state a clone size, as once, few, many or a class for expanded clones.

TRBV12-3/TRBV12-4	TRBD2	TRBJ2-6	many	CASSLAGGSSGANVLTF	TGTGCCAGCAGTTTGGCGGGAGGGAGCTCTGGGGCCAACGTCCTGACTTTC
TRBV11-2	TRBD2	TRBJ2-4	few	CASSSSAGDWAKNIQYF	TGTGCCAGCAGCTCCTCGGCGGGAGATTGGGCCAAAAACATTCAGTACTTC
TRBV12-3/TRBV12-4	-	TRBJ1-2	-	CASSSLGSDGYTF	TGTGCCAGCAGTTCCCTCGGGAGTGATGGCTACACCTTC
TRBV24-1	-	TRBJ2-7	-	CATSDQGSREQYF	TGTGCCACCAGTGATCAGGGTTCCCGCGAGCAGTACTTC
TRBV6-5	-	TRBJ2-7	-	CASTNGGDYEQYF	TGTGCCAGCACCAACGGTGGGGACTACGAGCAGTACTTC
TRBV29-1	-	TRBJ2-7	-	CSVEDRDTYNGEQYF	TGCAGCGTTGAAGATCGGGACACTTACAATGGGGAGCAGTACTTC
TRBV29-1	-	TRBJ2-2	-	CSATRGGGELFF	TGCAGCGCCACGAGGGGTGGCGGGGAGCTGTTTTTT
TRBV12-3/TRBV12-4	-	TRBJ2-3	-	CASSSGDLQDGDTQYF	TGTGCCAGCAGTTCTGGGGACTTACAGGATGGAGATACGCAGTATTTT
TRBV5-1	-	TRBJ1-2	-	CASSSGGGYDGYTF	TGCGCCAGCAGCTCGGGAGGCGGTTACGACGGCTACACCTTC
TRBV4-2	-	TRBJ2-7	-	CASSLPGHPYEQYF	TGTGCCAGCAGCCTCCCGGGACATCCCTACGAGCAGTACTTC
TRBV5-1	-	TRBJ2-7	-	CASRLDAYEQYF	TGCGCCAGCAGGCTTGACGCCTACGAGCAGTACTTC
TRBV7-6	TRBD2	TRBJ2-4	few	CASSVGTSGAKNIQYF	TGTGCCAGCAGCGTCGGGACTAGCGGGGCGAAAAACATTCAGTACTTC
TRBV9	TRBD1	TRBJ2-7	few	CASSVRDSDSEQYF	TGTGCCAGCAGCGTAAGGGACAGTGATTCGGAGCAGTACTTC
TRBV25-1	-	TRBJ1-6	-	CASSEGNPWNSPLHF	TGTGCCAGCAGTGAGGGGAACCCGTGGAATTCACCCCTCCACTTT
TRBV28	-	TRBJ1-5	few	CASRTGKDSNQPQHF	TGTGCCAGCAGGACTGGAAAAGATAGCAATCAGCCCCAGCATTTT
TRBV28	-	TRBJ2-7	many	CASSSSHEQYF	TGTGCCAGCAGTTCCTCCCACGAGCAGTACTTC
TRBV20-1	-	TRBJ2-7	-	CSASGKLYEQYF	TGCAGTGCTAGCGGGAAGCTCTACGAGCAGTACTTC
TRBV20-1	-	TRBJ2-7	few	CSVPVRGRNSYEQYF	TGCAGTGTCCCGGTACGGGGGAGGAACTCCTACGAGCAGTACTTC
TRBV20-1	TRBD2	TRBJ2-3	-	CSATSGGRTDTQYF	TGCAGTGCAACTAGCGGGGGACGCACAGATACGCAGTATTTT
TRBV7-8	-	TRBJ1-6	-	CASSANYRSSYNSPLHF	TGTGCCAGCAGCGCTAATTACAGGAGCTCCTATAATTCACCCCTCCACTTT
TRBV2	TRBD2	TRBJ2-1	few	CASYPWREGFGGNEQFF	TGTGCCAGCTATCCTTGGCGGGAGGGTTTTGGGGGGAATGAGCAGTTCTTC
TRBV20-1	-	TRBJ2-4	few	CSAGTRGGIAKNIQYF	TGCAGTGCGGGGACGAGGGGTGGGATAGCCAAAAACATTCAGTACTTC
TRBV28	TRBD2	TRBJ2-1	few	CASRFSSGPLGNEQFF	TGTGCCAGCAGGTTTTCTAGCGGGCCCCTCGGGAATGAGCAGTTCTTC
TRBV5-1	-	TRBJ2-3	few	CASSLGRDTDTQYF	TGCGCCAGCAGCTTGGGCAGGGACACAGATACGCAGTATTTT
TRBV10-1	-	TRBJ1-4	-	CASSESSNEKLFF	TGCGCCAGCAGTGAGTCATCTAATGAAAAACTGTTTTTT
TRBV29-1	-	TRBJ1-2	-	CSVEDTGRVGGYTF	TGCAGCGTTGAAGACACAGGGCGGGTAGGCGGCTACACCTTC
TRBV5-6	TRBD2	TRBJ2-4	-	CASSGLAGVNIQYF	TGTGCCAGCAGCGGACTAGCGGGAGTCAACATTCAGTACTTC